This TCR beta chain was recovered during a study of identical twins. Regarding the study as a whole: Models predicted too little out-of-frame TCR alpha sharing in monozygotic twins. The study found weaker excess twin sharing in beta out-of-frame sequences.

Template switching added a universal primer binding site, and final cDNA carried unique molecular identifiers. TCRdb reanalysed the 5' RACE reads using MiXCR and keeps one entry per CDR3 protein. Of over 550,000 distinct CDR3 sequences listed, 7.1% were seen once; the top ten hold roughly 1.6%. This clonotype was observed at least ten times. Its antigen is unknown. This CDR3 has 12 residues. Germline CDR1 is DFQATT and CDR2 is SNEGSKA (reference sequence). The germline V and J ends were trimmed by 3 bases and 8 bases, with 8 bases remaining between them. The same sample was also used in a study of yellow fever vaccine responses in identical twins. This second report adds: A vaccine T cell response that seemed partly convergent and partly personalized was reported in twins.

This chain links TRBV20-1 with TRBJ1-6; TRBD1 is a possible D gene (6 bases). The source of this sequence is a woman younger than 35 in good health. The sequencing input was PBMCs. CDR3 loop: CSASNRDSPLHF. For the CDR3, the DNA is TGCAGTGCTAGCAACAGGGATTCACCCCTCCACTTT.